The rows below give T cell receptor beta chains drawn from one sample of a study of OX40 agonist ivuxolimab in advanced cancers. Sequenced by immunoSEQ multiplex PCR; TCRdb stores in-frame clones only, minus some. The data show some 75,000 clones, 84% seen once. The specimen comprised CD4+ or CD8+ T cells sorted from blood, sampled in a trial of the OX40 agonist ivuxolimab. The receptor source for this set is an adult with an advanced solid tumor such as melanoma, head and neck, liver or kidney cancer. The CDR3 runs from the conserved cysteine through the conserved F or W. Fields, in order: CDR3 length, clone size, V gene, J gene, D gene, CDR3 DNA, CDR3 protein. A D gene is named only where the DNA matches it firmly. For some rows the clone size is stated as once, few or many, or as a class when expanded; others skip it.

15,-,TRBV6-5,TRBJ2-6,-,TGTGCCAGCAGTTTTGATATCTCTGGGGCCAACGTCCTGACTTTC,CASSFDISGANVLTF
13,few,TRBV28,TRBJ1-2,-,TGTGCCAGCAGTTTCTTAACTGACTATGGCTACACCTTC,CASSFLTDYGYTF
16,-,TRBV4-2,TRBJ2-1,-,TGTGCCAGCAGCCAAGATCGGCTAGGCAGAAACAATGAGCAGTTCTTC,CASSQDRLGRNNEQFF
15,-,TRBV18,TRBJ2-3,-,TGTGCCAGCTCACCAAGGGAAAGAGCTACAGATACGCAGTATTTT,CASSPRERATDTQYF
15,-,TRBV11-2,TRBJ2-4,-,TGTGCCAGCAGCCCCCCGGCGGGACCTAAAAACATTCAGTACTTC,CASSPPAGPKNIQYF
17,-,TRBV29-1,TRBJ2-5,TRBD2,TGCAGCGTTGCTGGGGGGACTAGCGGGAGTGGGGCGGAGACCCAGTACTTC,CSVAGGTSGSGAETQYF
17,-,TRBV5-4,TRBJ1-2,-,TGTGCCAGCAGCTCTGCAGACTTAGATCCCGGGAACTATGGCTACACCTTC,CASSSADLDPGNYGYTF
18,few,TRBV9,TRBJ2-1,-,TGTGCCAGCAGCGTACAATTGTTCGCTCAAAGTGGTGTCAATGAGCAGTTCTTC,CASSVQLFAQSGVNEQFF
14,-,TRBV6-1,TRBJ2-5,-,TGTGCCAGCAGTGGTAGGGTGAGGCAAGAGACCCAGTACTTC,CASSGRVRQETQYF
11,-,TRBV29-1,TRBJ2-3,-,TGCAGCGTTGCAGCCCCAGATACGCAGTATTTT,CSVAAPDTQYF
15,-,TRBV7-9,TRBJ1-1,TRBD1,TGTGCCAGCAGCTTGGGCGGGACAGGGGAAACTGAAGCTTTCTTT,CASSLGGTGETEAFF
17,-,TRBV7-9,TRBJ1-1,TRBD1,TGTGCCAGCAGTTCATCGCGCCGTCCCGGGACAGGGACAAAAGCTTTCTTT,CASSSSRRPGTGTKAFF
13,-,TRBV5-3,TRBJ1-6,-,TGTGCCAGAAGTGGACTTAAAAATTCACCCCTCCACTTT,CARSGLKNSPLHF
14,-,TRBV6-5,TRBJ1-2,-,TGTGCCAGCAGTTACGAGGGTACTAACTATGGCTACACCTTC,CASSYEGTNYGYTF
13,-,TRBV7-8,TRBJ2-7,-,TGTGCCAGCAGCCCTCGTCAGAGACAGTCACAGTACTTC,CASSPRQRQSQYF
13,-,TRBV2,TRBJ2-5,-,TGTGCCAGCAGCGTTCGGGGAGTAGAGACCCAGTACTTC,CASSVRGVETQYF
15,-,TRBV7-9,TRBJ2-5,-,TGTGCCAGCAGCTTTGTCCTAGGCGTTGGGGAGACCCAGTACTTC,CASSFVLGVGETQYF
17,-,TRBV18,TRBJ2-1,-,TGTGCCAGCTCACCAAAACTACCAGCTGTCTCCCCAAATGAGCAGTTCTTC,CASSPKLPAVSPNEQFF
14,-,TRBV2,TRBJ2-1,-,TGTGCCAGCGGGGCACAGGAGGCGAGTAATGAGCAGTTCTTC,CASGAQEASNEQFF
19,once,TRBV19,TRBJ2-3,TRBD2,TGTGCCAGTAGTATAGGGAGGGAGACTAGCGGGGGCCCCTCGGATACGCAGTATTTT,CASSIGRETSGGPSDTQYF
13,-,TRBV5-5,TRBJ1-2,-,TGTGCCAGCAGCTTGACAGACACGTTTGGCTACACCTTC,CASSLTDTFGYTF
15,-,TRBV12-5,TRBJ2-2,-,TGTGCTAGTGGTTGGCTGGGGTTAAACACCGGGGAGCTGTTTTTT,CASGWLGLNTGELFF
16,-,TRBV9,TRBJ2-2,TRBD1,TGTGCCAGCAGCGTACACAGGGGGACAAACACCGGGGAGCTGTTTTTT,CASSVHRGTNTGELFF
12,few,TRBV7-8,TRBJ1-1,-,TGTGCCAGCAGCATTGCCTCCACTGAAGCTTTCTTT,CASSIASTEAFF
14,-,TRBV5-6,TRBJ1-5,-,TGTGCCAGCAGCTTGGGGTTGCGGGATCAGCCCCAGCATTTT,CASSLGLRDQPQHF
14,-,TRBV7-2,TRBJ1-5,-,TGTGTCAGCAGCTTAGGGGCTGGCAATCAGCCCCAGCATTTT,CVSSLGAGNQPQHF
15,once,TRBV5-1,TRBJ1-4,TRBD1,TGCGCCAGCAGCGCCGACAGGGGTACCTGGGAAAAACTGTTTTTT,CASSADRGTWEKLFF
17,-,TRBV6-1,TRBJ2-1,-,TGTGCCAGCAGTGTCCTCCCCCCCGGGATCCAGTACAATGAGCAGTTCTTC,CASSVLPPGIQYNEQFF
16,-,TRBV7-8,TRBJ2-2,TRBD1,TGTGCCAGCAGCCCCCCGGGACAGGGTGTTGGCGGGGAGCTGTTTTTT,CASSPPGQGVGGELFF
19,-,TRBV5-1,TRBJ2-7,TRBD1,TGCGCCAGCAGCTCGACGTTGCCTGTTGGGACAGGGCCTTTCTACGAGCAGTACTTC,CASSSTLPVGTGPFYEQYF
15,-,TRBV28,TRBJ1-2,-,TGTGCCAGCAGTTTACCCGGGACCGGACTATGGGGCTACACCTTC,CASSLPGTGLWGYTF
17,-,TRBV7-7,TRBJ2-5,-,TGTGCCAGCACCCCGTATGGGGGCCAGTGGATGCAAGAGACCCAGTACTTC,CASTPYGGQWMQETQYF
13,-,TRBV30,TRBJ1-5,-,TGTGCCTGGAGTGTAGACAGCAATCAGCCCCAGCATTTT,CAWSVDSNQPQHF
16,-,TRBV11-2,TRBJ2-5,-,TGTGCCAGCAGTTCTACCCCCGCGCGGGCAGGGGAGACCCAGTACTTC,CASSSTPARAGETQYF
13,-,TRBV28,TRBJ1-2,-,TGTGCCAGCAGTTTAGGAGACCTCTATGGCTACACCTTC,CASSLGDLYGYTF
15,-,TRBV28,TRBJ2-5,TRBD1,TGTGCCAGCAGTCGTAACTCAGGGGGCCAAGAGACCCAGTACTTC,CASSRNSGGQETQYF
13,-,TRBV6-5,TRBJ1-4,-,TGTGCCAGCAGTTTCCGGGAAGGCGAAAAACTGTTTTTT,CASSFREGEKLFF
15,-,TRBV6-5,TRBJ2-2,TRBD2,TGTGCCAGCACTGGGCGGGGCGGGGGCACCGGGGAGCTGTTTTTT,CASTGRGGGTGELFF
15,-,TRBV28,TRBJ1-2,TRBD1,TGTGCCAGCAGATCTCCCAGGGGGACAGGCTATGGCTACACCTTC,CASRSPRGTGYGYTF
13,-,TRBV6-4,TRBJ2-5,-,TGTGCCAGCAGTGGGGAAATGGGAGAGACCCAGTACTTC,CASSGEMGETQYF
16,-,TRBV28,TRBJ1-5,-,TGTGCCAGCAGGACATTTCCCGGCAGCCACAATCAGCCCCAGCATTTT,CASRTFPGSHNQPQHF
13,few,TRBV7-2,TRBJ1-1,-,TGTGCCAGCAGCTTCCGACCCGAGACTGAAGCTTTCTTT,CASSFRPETEAFF
16,-,TRBV18,TRBJ2-7,TRBD1,TGTGCCAGCTCACCACTCACTGGAAGGGGGCTCAACGAGCAGTACTTC,CASSPLTGRGLNEQYF
12,once,TRBV2,TRBJ2-7,-,TGTGCCAGCAGTCCACAGGGACCCGAGCAGTACTTC,CASSPQGPEQYF
16,-,TRBV5-4,TRBJ1-4,TRBD1,TGTGCCAGCAGCTTGGATGGGTGGGACAGGGGAGAAAAACTGTTTTTT,CASSLDGWDRGEKLFF
13,-,TRBV4-2,TRBJ1-2,-,TGTGCCAGCAGCCAAGACAGGCCCAAAGGCTACACCTTC,CASSQDRPKGYTF
13,-,TRBV2,TRBJ1-1,-,TGTGCCAGCACCCGGGGGGGGAATACTGAAGCTTTCTTT,CASTRGGNTEAFF
15,-,TRBV7-2,TRBJ1-4,-,TGTGCCAGCAGCAAAGGGCAGGTCCACAATGAAAAACTGTTTTTT,CASSKGQVHNEKLFF
14,-,TRBV4-3,TRBJ1-1,-,TGCGCCAGCAGCCAAGATCTGGTGAACACTGAAGCTTTCTTT,CASSQDLVNTEAFF